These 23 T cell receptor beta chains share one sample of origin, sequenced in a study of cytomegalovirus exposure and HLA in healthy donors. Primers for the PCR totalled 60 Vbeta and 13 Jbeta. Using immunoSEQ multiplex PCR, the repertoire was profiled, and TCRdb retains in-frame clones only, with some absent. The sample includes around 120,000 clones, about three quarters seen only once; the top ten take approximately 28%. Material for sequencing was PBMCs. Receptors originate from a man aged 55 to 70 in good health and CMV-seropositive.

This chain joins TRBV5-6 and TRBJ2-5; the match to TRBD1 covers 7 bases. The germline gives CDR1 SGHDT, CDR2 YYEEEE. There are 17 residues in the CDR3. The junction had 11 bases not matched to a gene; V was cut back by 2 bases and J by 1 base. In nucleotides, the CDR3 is TGTGCCAGCAGCTTCAGTGTCACAGGGGCCGCCCAAGAGACCCAGTACTTC. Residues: CASSFSVTGAAQETQYF.

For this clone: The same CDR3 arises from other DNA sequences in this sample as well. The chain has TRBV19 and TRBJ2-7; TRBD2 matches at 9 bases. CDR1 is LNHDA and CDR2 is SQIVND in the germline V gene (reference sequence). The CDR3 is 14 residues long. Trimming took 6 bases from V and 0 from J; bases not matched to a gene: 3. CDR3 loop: CASSSGRSSYEQYF. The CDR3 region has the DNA TGTGCCAGTAGCAGCGGGAGGAGCTCCTACGAGCAGTACTTC.

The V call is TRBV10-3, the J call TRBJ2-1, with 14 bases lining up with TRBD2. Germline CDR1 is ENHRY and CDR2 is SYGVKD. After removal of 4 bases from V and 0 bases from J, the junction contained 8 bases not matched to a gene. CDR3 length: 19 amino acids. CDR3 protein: CAISAPTSGRELSYNEQFF. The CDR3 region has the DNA TGTGCCATCAGTGCCCCGACTAGCGGGAGGGAGCTCTCCTACAATGAGCAGTTCTTC.

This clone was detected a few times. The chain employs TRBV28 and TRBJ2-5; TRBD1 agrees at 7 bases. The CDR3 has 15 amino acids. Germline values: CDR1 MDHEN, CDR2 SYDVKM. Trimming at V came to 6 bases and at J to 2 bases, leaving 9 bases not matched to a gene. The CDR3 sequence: CASRPYGTVQETQYF. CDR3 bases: TGTGCCAGCAGACCGTATGGGACAGTACAAGAGACCCAGTACTTC.

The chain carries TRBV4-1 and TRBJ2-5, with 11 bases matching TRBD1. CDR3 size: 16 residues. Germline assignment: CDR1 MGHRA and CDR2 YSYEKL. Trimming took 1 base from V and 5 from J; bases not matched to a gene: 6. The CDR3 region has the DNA TGCGCCAGCAGCCAAGGCGGGACAGGGGGGTTCGAGACCCAGTACTTC. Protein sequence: CASSQGGTGGFETQYF.

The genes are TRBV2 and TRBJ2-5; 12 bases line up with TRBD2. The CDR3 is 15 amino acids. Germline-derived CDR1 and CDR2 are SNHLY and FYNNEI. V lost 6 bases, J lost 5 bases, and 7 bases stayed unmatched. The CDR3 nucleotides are TGTGCCAGCAGGGTGACTAGCGGGAGAGCCGAGACCCAGTACTTC. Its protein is CASRVTSGRAETQYF.

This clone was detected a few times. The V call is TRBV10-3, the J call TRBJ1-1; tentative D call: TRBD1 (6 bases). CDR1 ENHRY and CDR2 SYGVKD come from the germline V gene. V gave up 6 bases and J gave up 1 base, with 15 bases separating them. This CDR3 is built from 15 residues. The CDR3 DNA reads TGTGCCATCAGGTTGTCGACAGGTCGGAACACTGAAGCTTTCTTT. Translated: CAIRLSTGRNTEAFF.

CDR3 nucleotides: TGTGCTAGTGGTCCCGGGACTAGAAAGGATACGCAGTATTTT. Translation: CASGPGTRKDTQYF. This chain uses TRBV12-5 with TRBJ2-3; 8 bases fit TRBD2. Germline-derived CDR1 and CDR2 are LGHNT and FRNRAP. J lost 6 bases, V lost 5 bases, and 7 bases had no gene match. The CDR3 length is 14 residues.

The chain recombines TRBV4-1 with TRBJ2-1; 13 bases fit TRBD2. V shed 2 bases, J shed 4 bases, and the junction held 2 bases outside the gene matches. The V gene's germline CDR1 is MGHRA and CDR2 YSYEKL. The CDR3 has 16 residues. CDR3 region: CASSQPTSGRYNEQFF. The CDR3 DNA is TGCGCCAGCAGCCAACCGACTAGCGGGAGGTACAATGAGCAGTTCTTC.

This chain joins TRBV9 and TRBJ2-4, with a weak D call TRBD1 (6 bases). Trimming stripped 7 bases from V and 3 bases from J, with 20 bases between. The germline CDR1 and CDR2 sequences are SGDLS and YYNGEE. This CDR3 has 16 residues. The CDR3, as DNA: TGTGCCAGCTCCTCCACGTCAGGGGACATCAAAAACATTCAGTACTTC. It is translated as CASSSTSGDIKNIQYF.

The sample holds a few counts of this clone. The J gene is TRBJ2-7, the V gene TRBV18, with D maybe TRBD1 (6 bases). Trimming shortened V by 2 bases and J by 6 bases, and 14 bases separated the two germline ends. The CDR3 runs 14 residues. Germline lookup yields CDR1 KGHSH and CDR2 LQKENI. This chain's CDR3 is CASSPKQGLSEQYF. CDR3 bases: TGTGCCAGCTCACCAAAACAGGGCCTCTCCGAGCAGTACTTC.

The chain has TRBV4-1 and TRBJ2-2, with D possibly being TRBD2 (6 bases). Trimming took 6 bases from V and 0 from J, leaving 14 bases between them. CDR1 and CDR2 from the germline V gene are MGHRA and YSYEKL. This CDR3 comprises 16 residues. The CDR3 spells CASREEGSSNTGELFF. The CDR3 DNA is TGCGCCAGCAGGGAGGAGGGCAGTTCGAACACCGGGGAGCTGTTTTTT.

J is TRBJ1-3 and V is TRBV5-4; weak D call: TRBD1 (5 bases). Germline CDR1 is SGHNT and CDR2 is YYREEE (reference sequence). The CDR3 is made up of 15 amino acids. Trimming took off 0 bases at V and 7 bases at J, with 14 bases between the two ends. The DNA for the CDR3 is TGTGCCAGCAGCTTGGGGGGCCAGGCTTACAACACCATATATTTT. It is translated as CASSLGGQAYNTIYF.

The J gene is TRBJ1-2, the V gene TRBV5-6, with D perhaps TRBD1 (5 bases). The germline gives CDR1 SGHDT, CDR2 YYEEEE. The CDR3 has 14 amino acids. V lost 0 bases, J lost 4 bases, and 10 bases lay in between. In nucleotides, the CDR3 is TGTGCCAGCAGCTTGGGGACAAGGGCCTATGGCTACACCTTC. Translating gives CASSLGTRAYGYTF.

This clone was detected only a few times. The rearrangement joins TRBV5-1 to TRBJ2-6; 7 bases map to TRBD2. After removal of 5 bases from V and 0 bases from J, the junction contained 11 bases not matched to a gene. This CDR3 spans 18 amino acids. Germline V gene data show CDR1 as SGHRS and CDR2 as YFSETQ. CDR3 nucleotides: TGCGCCAGCAGTCTGGCGGGACTAATAAGCTCTGGGGCCAACGTCCTGACTTTC. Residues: CASSLAGLISSGANVLTF.

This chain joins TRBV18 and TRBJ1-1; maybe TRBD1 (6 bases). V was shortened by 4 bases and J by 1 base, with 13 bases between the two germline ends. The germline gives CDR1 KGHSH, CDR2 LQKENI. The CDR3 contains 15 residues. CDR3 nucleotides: TGTGCCAGCTCACTCGGACAGCTCGAGAACACTGAAGCTTTCTTT. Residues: CASSLGQLENTEAFF.

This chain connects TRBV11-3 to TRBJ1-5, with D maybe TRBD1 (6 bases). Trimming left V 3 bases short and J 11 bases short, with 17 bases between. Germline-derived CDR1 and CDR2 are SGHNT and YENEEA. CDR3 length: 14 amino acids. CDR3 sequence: CASSFIQGKGSQHF. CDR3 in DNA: TGTGCCAGCAGCTTTATTCAGGGGAAAGGGTCCCAGCATTTT.

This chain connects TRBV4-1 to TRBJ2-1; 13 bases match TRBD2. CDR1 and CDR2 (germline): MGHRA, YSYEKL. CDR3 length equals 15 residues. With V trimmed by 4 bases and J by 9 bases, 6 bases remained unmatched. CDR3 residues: CASSRGLAGAGEQFF. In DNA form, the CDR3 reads TGCGCCAGCAGCCGAGGACTAGCGGGAGCGGGTGAGCAGTTCTTC.

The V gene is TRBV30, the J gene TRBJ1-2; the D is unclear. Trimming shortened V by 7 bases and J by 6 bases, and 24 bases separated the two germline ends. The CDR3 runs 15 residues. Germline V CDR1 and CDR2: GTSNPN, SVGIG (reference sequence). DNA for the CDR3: TGTGCCTCGGAAGGTAGCGGTAGGACCACCAATGGCTACACCTTC. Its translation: CASEGSGRTTNGYTF.

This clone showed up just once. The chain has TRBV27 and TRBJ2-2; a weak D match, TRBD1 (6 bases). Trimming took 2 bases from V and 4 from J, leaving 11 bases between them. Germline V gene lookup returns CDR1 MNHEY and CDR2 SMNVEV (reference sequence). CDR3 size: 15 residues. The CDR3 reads CASSLLQGFTGELFF. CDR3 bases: TGTGCCAGCAGTTTACTACAGGGTTTCACCGGGGAGCTGTTTTTT.

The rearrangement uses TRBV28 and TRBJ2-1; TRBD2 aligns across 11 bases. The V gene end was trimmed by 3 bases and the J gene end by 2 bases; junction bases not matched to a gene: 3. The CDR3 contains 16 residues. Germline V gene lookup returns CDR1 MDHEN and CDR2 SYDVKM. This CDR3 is CASSFSGGGPYNEQFF. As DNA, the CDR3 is TGTGCCAGCAGTTTTAGCGGGGGGGGGCCCTACAATGAGCAGTTCTTC.

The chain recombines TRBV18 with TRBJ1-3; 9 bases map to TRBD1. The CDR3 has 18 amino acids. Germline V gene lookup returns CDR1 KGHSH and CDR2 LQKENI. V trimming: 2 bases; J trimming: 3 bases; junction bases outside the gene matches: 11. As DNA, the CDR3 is TGTGCCAGCTCACCAAGTCCCGGGACAGGGATCGGTGGAAACACCATATATTTT. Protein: CASSPSPGTGIGGNTIYF.

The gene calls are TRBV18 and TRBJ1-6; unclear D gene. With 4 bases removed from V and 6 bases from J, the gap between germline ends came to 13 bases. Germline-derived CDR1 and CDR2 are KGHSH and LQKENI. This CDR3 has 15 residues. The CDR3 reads CASSLSGSINSPLHF. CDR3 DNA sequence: TGTGCCAGCTCACTTTCCGGGAGTATTAATTCACCCCTCCACTTT.